The sample holds many counts of the clone carrying this TCR beta chain. The sample originates from a study of neurological immune-mediated disorders. TCRdb ran MiXCR on the 5' RACE reads and lists one entry per CDR3 protein. This table has about 52,000 distinct CDR3 sequences, about 4.1% appearing once. The CDR3 runs 13 residues. The germline V and J ends were trimmed by 6 bases and 6 bases, with 15 bases remaining between them. CDR1 is DFQATT and CDR2 is SNEGSKA in the germline V gene (reference sequence). The chain couples TRBV20-1 to TRBJ2-1; possible D gene TRBD2, 7 bases. This receptor was obtained from a man in his fifties or sixties with multiple sclerosis. Sequencing was carried out using PBMCs. Written as DNA, the CDR3 is TGCAGTGCAGTCGGAGGGGGGGGCAATGAGCAGTTCTTC. Amino acids: CSAVGGGGNEQFF.